One T cell receptor beta chain is described in this entry. The data were taken from a study of CD8+ T cells in alopecia areata. Peripheral blood, together with lesional scalp punch biopsies, was collected from alopecia areata patients. The V and J ends lost 5 bases and 2 bases respectively, with 9 bases between them. Germline-derived CDR1 and CDR2 are MGHDK and SYGVNS. The CDR3 runs 13 residues. Sequencing templates came from extracted RNA that was reverse transcribed into cDNA. Sequenced by immunoSEQ multiplex PCR; TCRdb stores in-frame clones only, minus some. The table lists roughly 250,000 clones, about 68% of them singletons.

This receptor was obtained from a human donor with alopecia areata. The rearrangement joins TRBV25-1 to TRBJ1-2; D is ambiguous. Specimen: CD4+ T cells sorted from blood, collected at week 0. CDR3 sequence reads: CASSSSLNYGYTF. The CDR3 DNA reads as TGTGCCAGCAGTTCCAGCCTGAACTATGGCTACACCTTC.